This TCR beta chain was recovered during a study of T cells in narcolepsy. Study background: Donors had narcolepsy type 1 or type 2, or were healthy controls. Study conclusions and caveats: Blood of same and different patients, but not healthy controls, reportedly held recurring autoreactive clonotypes. Some memory CD4+ repertoires had no autoreactive clone sequences. HCRT-specific and TRIB2-specific autoreactive clonotypes appeared among same-patient CSF and blood CD4+ clonotypes.

As to this clone: The antigen remains unidentified.

The table came from immunoSEQ multiplex PCR; TCRdb's copy has only in-frame clones and leaves some out. The sample includes 32,000 or so clones, 60% to 85% of them seen just once. The CDR3 has 15 amino acids. V shed 0 bases and J shed 4 bases, with 12 bases lying between them. CDR1 is SGHVS and CDR2 is FQNEAQ in the germline V gene. The chain uses TRBV7-8 and TRBJ1-1; a possible D gene is TRBD1 (6 bases). The receptor's source is a human donor in good health. The specimen was memory (CD45RA-) CD4+ T cells from blood. The CDR3 coding sequence is TGTGCCAGCAGCTTAGCGCCCAGGGGTGGCACTGAAGCTTTCTTT. It yields the protein CASSLAPRGGTEAFF.